Listed here are 29 T cell receptor beta chains from one sample, sequenced in a study of CD8 T cells in ankylosing spondylitis. TCRdb re-analysed the 5' RACE reads in MiXCR, keeping a single row per CDR3 protein. The sample gives about 200,000 distinct CDR3 sequences, approximately 24% of which show up once; more than 6.5% is in the top ten. The sequenced sample consisted of blood, either unsorted or a sorted T cell fraction (not recorded which). These receptors all come from a male donor with ankylosing spondylitis or in good health (not recorded which).

Many counts were recorded for this clonotype. The rearrangement joins TRBV12-3 or TRBV12-4 to TRBJ2-5; D not resolved. Trimming stripped 4 bases from V and 5 bases from J, with 8 bases between. There are 12 residues in the CDR3. The CDR3 nucleotides are TGTGCCAGCAGTTATCGCGAGGAGACCCAGTACTTC. Amino acids: CASSYREETQYF.

In its sample, this clonotype was seen many times. The chain carries TRBV10-3 and TRBJ1-5; D gene uncertain. The CDR3 is 14 amino acids. Germline CDR1 ENHRY, CDR2 SYGVKD. The germline V and J ends were trimmed by 0 bases and 3 bases, with 6 bases remaining between them. This CDR3 reads CAISESGLNQPQHF. CDR3 bases: TGTGCCATCAGTGAGTCAGGCCTCAATCAGCCCCAGCATTTT.

The table lists this clonotype with many counts. The CDR3 is CASSRGQGAQVDTQYF. CDR3 DNA: TGCGCCAGCAGCCGAGGACAGGGGGCGCAAGTAGATACGCAGTATTTT. The chain links TRBV4-3 to TRBJ2-3; 11 bases align to TRBD1. The CDR3 is 16 residues long. V lost 4 bases, J lost 5 bases, and 8 bases stayed unmatched. CDR1 and CDR2 (germline): LGHNA, YSLEER.

This clonotype was detected many times. This chain links TRBV10-3 with TRBJ2-3; the match to TRBD2 covers 12 bases. The CDR3 contains 17 residues. CDR1 ENHRY and CDR2 SYGVKD come from the germline V gene. The trim removed 2 bases at V and 4 bases at J, leaving 7 bases unmatched. CDR3 in DNA: TGTGCCATCAGTGAGCCGACTAGCGGGAGTTGGTCAGATACGCAGTATTTT. This gives the protein CAISEPTSGSWSDTQYF.

V and J are TRBV18 and TRBJ2-1, with D tentatively TRBD1 (6 bases). V was clipped by 1 base and J by 0 bases, with 13 bases between them. Germline V gives CDR1 KGHSH, CDR2 LQKENI. The CDR3 consists of 17 residues. In DNA, the CDR3 is TGTGCCAGCTCACCACTCCGGGACAAAAGCTCCTACAATGAGCAGTTCTTC. This encodes CASSPLRDKSSYNEQFF.

V and J are TRBV20-1 and TRBJ2-1; D is undetermined. The V end lost 3 bases, the J end lost 0 bases, and 9 bases lay between the germline ends. The CDR3 is 14 amino acids. From germline, CDR1 is DFQATT and CDR2 SNEGSKA (reference sequence). Here the CDR3 reads CSASGLSSYNEQFF. In DNA form, the CDR3 reads TGCAGTGCTAGCGGTTTAAGCTCCTACAATGAGCAGTTCTTC.

There are many counts of this clonotype. The J gene is TRBJ2-3, the V gene TRBV20-1; possibly TRBD2 for D (7 bases). CDR1 is DFQATT, CDR2 SNEGSKA, per germline (reference sequence). The CDR3 consists of 16 residues. V lost 4 bases to trimming and J lost 4 bases, with 21 bases between them. The CDR3 DNA sequence: TGCAGTGCTACTCGGGGGCGGGAGAGGAACGCAGATACGCAGTATTTT. Its protein is CSATRGRERNADTQYF.

The chain uses TRBV18 and TRBJ2-1, with 8 bases that match TRBD2. CDR1 is KGHSH, CDR2 LQKENI, per germline. Trimming at V came to 3 bases and at J to 8 bases, leaving 9 bases not matched to a gene. This CDR3 region has 15 residues. CDR3 bases: TGTGCCAGCTCACCCGGGAGGGCCGATGTATATGAGCAGTTCTTC. It translates to CASSPGRADVYEQFF.

This clonotype was seen a handful of times. The chain joins TRBV15 to TRBJ2-7, with D hard to call. The CDR3 has 14 residues. The germline gives CDR1 LNHNV, CDR2 YYDKDF (reference sequence). The V end lost 7 bases, the J end lost 1 base, and 14 bases lay between the germline ends. The CDR3 DNA is TGTGCCACCACCGTAAATCGTTTATCCTACGAGCAGTACTTC. Its translation: CATTVNRLSYEQYF. The variable domain in full, completed from reference TRBV15 and TRBJ2-7, reads DAMVIQNPRYQVTQFGKPVTLSCSQTLNHNVMYWYQQKSSQAPKLLFHYYDKDFNNEADTPDNFQSRRPNTSFCFLDIRSPGLGDTAMYLCATTVNRLSYEQYFGPGTRLTVT.

The chain has TRBV12-3 or TRBV12-4 and TRBJ2-3, with D perhaps assigned TRBD1 or TRBD2 (5 bases each). This CDR3 is built from 15 residues. V lost 3 bases and J lost 2, with 12 bases in between. The CDR3 region has the DNA TGTGCCAGCAGTTTCGACCGGGGCCACACAGATACGCAGTATTTT. Protein: CASSFDRGHTDTQYF.

This clonotype came up many times. The chain has TRBV20-1 and TRBJ2-1; 8 positions match TRBD2. The CDR3 runs to 14 residues. The junction had 4 bases not matched to a gene; V was cut back by 1 base and J by 5 bases. From germline, CDR1 is DFQATT and CDR2 SNEGSKA (reference sequence). CDR3: CSARGERGHNEQFF. DNA for the CDR3: TGCAGTGCTAGAGGGGAGCGGGGGCACAATGAGCAGTTCTTC.

The rearrangement links TRBV5-1 to TRBJ2-2; TRBD1 matches 9 bases. V lost 5 bases, J lost 7 bases, and 9 bases stayed unmatched. CDR1 is SGHRS, CDR2 YFSETQ, per germline. The CDR3 is 15 amino acids. The CDR3 is CASRQAGTGYGELFF. The CDR3, as DNA: TGCGCCAGCAGACAAGCGGGGACAGGGTACGGGGAGCTGTTTTTT.

This clonotype was observed a few times. This chain links TRBV5-5 with TRBJ2-5, with D unresolved. The length of the CDR3 is 16 residues. Germline CDR1 and CDR2: SGHKS and YYEKEE (reference sequence). V shed 0 bases and J shed 1 base, with 13 bases lying between them. This chain's CDR3 is CASSLGPKAAQETQYF. CDR3 sequence (DNA): TGTGCCAGCAGCTTGGGCCCCAAGGCAGCCCAAGAGACCCAGTACTTC.

This clonotype was detected many times. The chain employs TRBV7-2 and TRBJ2-1, with a weak D call TRBD1 (5 bases). The CDR3 is 15 residues long. Deletions cut 4 bases from V and 3 bases from J, with 13 bases between. Germline loops: CDR1 SGHTA, CDR2 FQGNSA. The CDR3 DNA reads as TGTGCCAGCAGCTACCTAGGGGTCCTCTACAATGAGCAGTTCTTC. Protein: CASSYLGVLYNEQFF. The full variable domain, in which reference TRBV7-2 and TRBJ2-1 provide the parts outside the CDR3, is GAGVSQSPSNKVTEKGKDVELRCDPISGHTALYWYRQSLGQGLEFLIYFQGNSAPDKSGLPSDRFSAERTGGSVSTLTIQRTQQEDSAVYLCASSYLGVLYNEQFFGPGTRLTVL.

This clonotype showed up many times. The junction does not match germline at one end; this may be a read error. V gene TRBV20-1 combines with J gene TRBJ2-7, with D unresolved. The CDR3 extends over 13 amino acids. Per germline, CDR1 DFQATT and CDR2 SNEGSKA (reference sequence). The CDR3 is CSPRQGSSWEQYF. CDR3 DNA: TGCAGTCCTAGACAAGGGTCCTCTTGGGAGCAGTACTTC.

This clonotype has just a few counts. V gene TRBV6-5 combines with J gene TRBJ2-7; D unresolved. The CDR3 covers 13 residues. The germline V gene has CDR1 MNHEY and CDR2 SVGAGI. The ends were cut back, 2 bases at V and 4 bases at J, with 9 bases in the middle. In DNA form, the CDR3 reads TGTGCCAGCAGTTACCGAGACGGGTACGAGCAGTACTTC. Its protein is CASSYRDGYEQYF.

Ten or more counts support this clonotype. The chain is built from TRBV12-3 or TRBV12-4 and TRBJ2-1, with a weak D call TRBD2 (7 bases). Trimming cost V 6 bases and J 10 bases, with 13 bases left between them. CDR3 size: 12 residues. CDR3 nucleotides: TGTGCCAGCAGGGGGGGGCTAGTGGAGCAGTTCTTC. Its translation is CASRGGLVEQFF.

This clonotype was counted many times. This chain joins TRBV4-3 and TRBJ1-6; D is uncertain. The CDR3 has 15 amino acids. Looked up from germline, CDR1 is LGHNA and CDR2 is YSLEER. The V and J ends lost 1 base and 7 bases respectively, with 11 bases between them. This CDR3 reads CASSQAAARNSPLHF. CDR3 in DNA: TGCGCCAGCAGCCAAGCCGCGGCCAGGAATTCACCCCTCCACTTT.

This clonotype came up many times. The rearrangement joins TRBV27 to TRBJ1-6; 8 bases fit TRBD1. V lost 6 bases to trimming and J lost 6 bases; unmatched junction nucleotides: 7. This CDR3 has 15 residues. In germline, CDR1 is MNHEY, CDR2 SMNVEV (reference sequence). The CDR3: CASSPTGQGNSPLHF. The CDR3 bases are TGTGCCAGCAGCCCAACCGGACAGGGTAATTCACCCCTCCACTTT.

This clonotype was detected ten times or more. The gene calls are TRBV7-8 and TRBJ2-1, with D perhaps matching TRBD1 or TRBD2 (5 bases each). Per the germline V gene, CDR1 is SGHVS and CDR2 is FQNEAQ. The V end was cut by 6 bases, the J end by 0 bases, with 12 bases between. CDR3 length equals 15 residues. In nucleotides, the CDR3 is TGTGCCAGCAGTGTCTACGGGACCTCCTACAATGAGCAGTTCTTC. Its translation: CASSVYGTSYNEQFF.

The chain uses TRBV15 and TRBJ1-2; D call uncertain. This CDR3 region has 16 residues. V gave up 0 bases and J gave up 7 bases, with 18 bases separating them. Germline CDR1 and CDR2: LNHNV and YYDKDF (reference sequence). CDR3 nucleotide sequence: TGTGCCACCAGCAGAGATTATCAAATGGCCCTAGGTGGCTACACCTTC. Amino acid sequence: CATSRDYQMALGGYTF.

The chain's CDR3 is CASSLNREGTEAFF. CDR3 nucleotide sequence: TGTGCCAGCTCCCTTAACAGGGAGGGCACTGAAGCTTTCTTT. This chain links TRBV18 with TRBJ1-1, with D possibly TRBD1 on 6 matching bases. The length of the CDR3 is 14 residues. Germline assignment: CDR1 KGHSH and CDR2 LQKENI. V lost 6 bases, J lost 4 bases, and 15 bases lay in between.

In this sample, this clonotype turned up a few times. The chain has TRBV5-4 and TRBJ2-1; tentatively, D is TRBD1 or TRBD2 (5 bases each). The CDR3 spans 15 residues. Germline V gene sequence: CDR1 SGHNT, CDR2 YYREEE (reference sequence). V lost 0 bases to trimming and J lost 5 bases, with 12 bases between them. The CDR3 here is CASSLGGAQDNEQFF. Here the CDR3 DNA reads TGTGCCAGCAGCTTGGGAGGGGCCCAGGACAATGAGCAGTTCTTC.

The genes are TRBV7-8 and TRBJ2-7; 8 bases agree with TRBD1. J was trimmed by 2 bases and V by 5 bases; bases with no gene match: 5. The germline gives CDR1 SGHVS, CDR2 FQNEAQ. This CDR3 is built from 14 residues. This CDR3 reads CASSPDRGTYEQYF. CDR3 DNA: TGTGCCAGCAGCCCAGACAGGGGCACCTACGAGCAGTACTTC.

There are a few counts of this clonotype. The chain is built from TRBV7-9 and TRBJ2-1, with a possible D match to TRBD1 (5 bases). Per the germline V gene, CDR1 is SEHNR and CDR2 is FQNEAQ (reference sequence). V lost 1 base and J lost 3, with 13 bases in between. The CDR3 spans 16 residues. For the CDR3, the DNA is TGTGCCAGCAGCTTAGTGGTAGGGCAGGGCTACAATGAGCAGTTCTTC. Its protein product is CASSLVVGQGYNEQFF.

This clonotype was seen repeatedly, ten times or more. The chain combines TRBV6-1 with TRBJ2-7; TRBD2 matches at 9 bases. J was trimmed by 5 bases and V by 6 bases; bases with no gene match: 11. Per germline, CDR1 MNHNS and CDR2 SASEGT. The CDR3 spans 15 residues. The DNA for the CDR3 is TGTGCCAGCAGCCGCGGAGTAGCGGGAGCCCACGAGCAGTACTTC. This sequence encodes CASSRGVAGAHEQYF.

This clonotype was counted at least ten times. V gene TRBV10-2 combines with J gene TRBJ2-2, with D perhaps matching TRBD1 (6 bases). There are 16 residues in the CDR3. Trimming removed 6 bases from V and 1 base from J, with 15 bases in between. Germline lookup yields CDR1 WSHSY and CDR2 SAAADI. This CDR3 is CASRPGQTKNTGELFF. CDR3 in DNA: TGCGCCAGCAGACCCGGACAGACTAAGAACACCGGGGAGCTGTTTTTT.

The table lists this clonotype with a few counts. This sequence joins TRBV29-1 and TRBJ2-3, with TRBD2 identical over 13 bases. Germline CDR1 reads SQVTM; CDR2 reads ANQGSEA. V shed 1 base, J shed 4 bases, and the junction held 8 bases outside the gene matches. The CDR3 contains 17 residues. CDR3 region: CSVEGGTSGIGADTQYF. The CDR3 region has the DNA TGCAGCGTTGAAGGGGGGACTAGCGGGATAGGTGCAGATACGCAGTATTTT.

This clonotype was seen at least ten times. The chain couples TRBV5-1 to TRBJ2-1, with 8 nucleotides matching TRBD1. Germline loops: CDR1 SGHRS, CDR2 YFSETQ. Trimming cost V 4 bases and J 5 bases; bases outside gene matches: 11. There are 16 residues in the CDR3. CDR3 sequence reads: CASSTIPGGPDNEQFF. In DNA, the CDR3 is TGCGCCAGCAGCACGATACCAGGGGGCCCGGACAATGAGCAGTTCTTC. The full variable domain, with the rest looked up from reference TRBV5-1 and TRBJ2-1, is KAGVTQTPRYLIKTRGQQVTLSCSPISGHRSVSWYQQTPGQGLQFLFEYFSETQRNKGNFPGRFSGRQFSNSRSEMNVSTLELGDSALYLCASSTIPGGPDNEQFFGPGTRLTVL.